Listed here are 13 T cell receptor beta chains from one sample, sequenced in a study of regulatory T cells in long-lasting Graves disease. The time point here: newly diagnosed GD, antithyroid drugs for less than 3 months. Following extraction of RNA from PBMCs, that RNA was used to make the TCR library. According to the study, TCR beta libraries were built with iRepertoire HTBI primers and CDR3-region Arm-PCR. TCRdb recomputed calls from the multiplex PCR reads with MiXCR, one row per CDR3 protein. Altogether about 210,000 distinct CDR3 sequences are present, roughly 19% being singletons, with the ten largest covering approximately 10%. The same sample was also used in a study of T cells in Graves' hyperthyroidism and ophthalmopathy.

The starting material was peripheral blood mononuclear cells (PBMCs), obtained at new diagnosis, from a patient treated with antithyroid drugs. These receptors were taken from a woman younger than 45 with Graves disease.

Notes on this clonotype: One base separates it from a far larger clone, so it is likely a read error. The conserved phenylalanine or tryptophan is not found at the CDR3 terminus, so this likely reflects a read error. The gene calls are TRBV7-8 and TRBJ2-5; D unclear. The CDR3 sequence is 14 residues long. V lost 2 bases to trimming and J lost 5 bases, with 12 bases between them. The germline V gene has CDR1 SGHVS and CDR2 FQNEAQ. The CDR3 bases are TGTGCCAGCAGCTTAACCCTCCTTAGGGAGACCCAGTACGTC. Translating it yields CASSLTLLRETQYV.

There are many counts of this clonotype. The CDR3 DNA sequence: TGTGCCAGCAGGGGGGGGGCTAGCGGGAGGGCCAGGGAGACCCAGTACTTC. Its protein is CASRGGASGRARETQYF. The rearrangement joins TRBV6-2 or TRBV6-3 to TRBJ2-5; TRBD2 aligns across 12 bases. This CDR3 has 17 amino acids. Germline trimming cut 6 bases from V and 5 bases from J; bases unmatched to any gene: 13. Germline V gene sequence: CDR1 MNHEY, CDR2 SVGEGT.

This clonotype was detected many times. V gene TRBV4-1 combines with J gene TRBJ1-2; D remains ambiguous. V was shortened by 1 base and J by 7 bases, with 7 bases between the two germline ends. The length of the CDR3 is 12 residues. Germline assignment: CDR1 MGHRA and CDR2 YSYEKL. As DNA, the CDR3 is TGCGCCAGCAGCCAAGTGGCGGGTGGCTACACCTTC. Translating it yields CASSQVAGGYTF.

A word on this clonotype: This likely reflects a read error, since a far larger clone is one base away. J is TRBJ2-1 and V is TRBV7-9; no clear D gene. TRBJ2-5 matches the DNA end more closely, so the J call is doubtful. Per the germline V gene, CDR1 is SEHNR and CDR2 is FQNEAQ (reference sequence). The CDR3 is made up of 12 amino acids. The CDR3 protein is CASSLAGQHQYF. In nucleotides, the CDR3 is TGTGCCAGCAGCTTAGCCGGGCAGCACCAGTACTTC.

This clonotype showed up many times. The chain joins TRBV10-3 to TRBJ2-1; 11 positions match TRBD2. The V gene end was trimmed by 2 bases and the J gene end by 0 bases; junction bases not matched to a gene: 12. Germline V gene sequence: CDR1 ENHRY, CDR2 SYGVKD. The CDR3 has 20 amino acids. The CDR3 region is CAISERGLAGGKVSYNEQFF. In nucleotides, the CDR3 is TGTGCCATCAGTGAGCGGGGGCTAGCGGGGGGCAAGGTCTCCTACAATGAGCAGTTCTTC.

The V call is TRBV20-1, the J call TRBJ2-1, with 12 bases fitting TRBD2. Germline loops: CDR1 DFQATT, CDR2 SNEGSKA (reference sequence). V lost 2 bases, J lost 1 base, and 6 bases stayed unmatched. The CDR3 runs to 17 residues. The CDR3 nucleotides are TGCAGTGCTAGACCGATGACTAGCGGGAGATCCTACAATGAGCAGTTCTTC. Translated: CSARPMTSGRSYNEQFF.

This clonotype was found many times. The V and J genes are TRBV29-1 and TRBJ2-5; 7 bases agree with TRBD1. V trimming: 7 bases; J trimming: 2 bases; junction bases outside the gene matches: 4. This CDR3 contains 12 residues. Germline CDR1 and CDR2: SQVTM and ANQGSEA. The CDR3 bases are TGCAGCGCGGGACAGCAGCAAGAGACCCAGTACTTC. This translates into CSAGQQQETQYF.

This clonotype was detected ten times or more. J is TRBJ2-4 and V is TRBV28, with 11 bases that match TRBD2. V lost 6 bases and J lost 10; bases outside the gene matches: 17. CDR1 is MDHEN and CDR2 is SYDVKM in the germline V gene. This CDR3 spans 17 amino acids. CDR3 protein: CASRTLISGGGGWIQYF. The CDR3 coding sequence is TGTGCCAGCAGAACCCTAATTAGCGGGGGGGGGGGGTGGATTCAGTACTTC.

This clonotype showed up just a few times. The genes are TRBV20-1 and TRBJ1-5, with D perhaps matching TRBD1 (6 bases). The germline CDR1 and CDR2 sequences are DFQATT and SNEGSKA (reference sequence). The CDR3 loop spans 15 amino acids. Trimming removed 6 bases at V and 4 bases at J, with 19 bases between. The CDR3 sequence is CSAPVYREKNQPQHF. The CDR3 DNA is TGCAGTGCCCCCGTTTACAGGGAAAAAAATCAGCCCCAGCATTTT.

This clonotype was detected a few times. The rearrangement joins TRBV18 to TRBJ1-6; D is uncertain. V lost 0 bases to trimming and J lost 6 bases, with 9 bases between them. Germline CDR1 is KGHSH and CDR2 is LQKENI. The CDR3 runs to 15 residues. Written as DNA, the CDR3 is TGTGCCAGCTCACCACCAGTAGGAGTTAATTCACCCCTCCACTTT. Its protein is CASSPPVGVNSPLHF.

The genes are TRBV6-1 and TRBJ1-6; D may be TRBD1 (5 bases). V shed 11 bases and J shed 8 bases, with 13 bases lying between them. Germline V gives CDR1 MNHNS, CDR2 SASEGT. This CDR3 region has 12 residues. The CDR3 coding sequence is TGTGCCGCTCAGGGAGGGGATTCACCCCTCCACTTT. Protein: CAAQGGDSPLHF.

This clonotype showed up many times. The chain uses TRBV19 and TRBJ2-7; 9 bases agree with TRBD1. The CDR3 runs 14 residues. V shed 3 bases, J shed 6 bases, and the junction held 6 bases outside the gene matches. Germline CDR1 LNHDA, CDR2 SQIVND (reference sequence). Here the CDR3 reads CASSISGQGGEQYF. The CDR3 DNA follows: TGTGCCAGTAGTATCTCGGGACAGGGAGGCGAGCAGTACTTC. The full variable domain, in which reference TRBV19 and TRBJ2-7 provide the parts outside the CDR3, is DGGITQSPKYLFRKEGQNVTLSCEQNLNHDAMYWYRQDPGQGLRLIYYSQIVNDFQKGDIAEGYSVSREKKESFPLTVTSAQKNPTAFYLCASSISGQGGEQYFGPGTRLTVT.

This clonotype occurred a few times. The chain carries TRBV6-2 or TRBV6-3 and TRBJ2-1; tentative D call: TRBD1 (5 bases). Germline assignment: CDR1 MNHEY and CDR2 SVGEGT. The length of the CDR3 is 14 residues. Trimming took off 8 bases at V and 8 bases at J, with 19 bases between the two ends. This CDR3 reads CASRHAGLADEQFF. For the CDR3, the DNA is TGTGCCAGCCGTCATGCAGGGTTGGCCGATGAGCAGTTCTTC.